This T cell receptor beta chain was captured in a study of immune evolution from preneoplasia to lung adenocarcinoma. Whole-study results and caveats: Normal lung had the highest top T cell clone frequencies.

A word on this clone: What it binds is not known.

The V end lost 5 bases, the J end lost 2 bases, and 10 bases lay between the germline ends. The germline V gene encodes CDR1 SGHAT and CDR2 FQNNGV. The CDR3 totals 14 residues. Produced via immunoSEQ multiplex PCR; TCRdb's table is partial and in-frame only. This sample has several thousand clones, with 70% to 90% found just once. Sequencing was carried out using FFPE minimally invasive lung adenocarcinoma tissue. J is TRBJ1-5 and V is TRBV11-2, with D maybe TRBD1 (5 bases). The receptor was derived from a person aged 65 to 79 with lung adenocarcinoma. Written as DNA, the CDR3 is TGTGCCAGCAGCCCGGGGGGGGGCAATCAGCCCCAGCATTTT. This codes for CASSPGGGNQPQHF.